This T cell receptor (beta chain) came from a study of glioma-infiltrating T cells after dendritic cell vaccination. Overall study: Glioblastoma patients came from Phase I and II dendritic cell vaccination trials. Between about 2003 and 2012, patients got autologous tumor lysate-pulsed dendritic cell vaccines. Monocyte-derived dendritic cells, cultured roughly 7 days with IL-4 and GM-CSF, were pulsed with autologous tumor lysate.

This clone was counted once. Time point here: after dendritic cell vaccination, including at tumor progression/relapse. The primer mix had 60 V beta and 13 J beta primers. Repertoires were generated with immunoSEQ multiplex PCR, while TCRdb's copy carries only in-frame clones and drops some. This table has about 58,000 clones, roughly 80% appearing once. CDR3 length equals 15 residues. Trimming pared 2 bases from V and 7 bases from J, leaving 12 bases between. Germline CDR1 is SNHLY and CDR2 is FYNNEI. The receptor was derived from a human donor with glioblastoma. Material: blood, obtained after dendritic cell vaccination. This sequence joins TRBV2 and TRBJ1-6; a possible D gene is TRBD1 (5 bases). CDR3 DNA: TGTGCCAGCAGTGAACCTGGACACCAGAATTCACCCCTCCACTTT. Protein: CASSEPGHQNSPLHF. Supplemented by reference TRBV2 and TRBJ1-6, the full variable domain reads EPEVTQTPSHQVTQMGQEVILRCVPISNHLYFYWYRQILGQKVEFLVSFYNNEISEKSEIFDDQFSVERPDGSNFTLKIRSTKLEDSAMYFCASSEPGHQNSPLHFGNGTRLTVT.